This entry features one T cell receptor (beta chain) sequence. The data originate from a study of blood T cell repertoires in COVID-19. Turning to the study itself: COVID-19 samples collected from the United States, Italy and Spain covered acute and convalescent phases. PBMCs, B-cell-depleted T cells, or T cells provided the cDNA or gDNA that made up the material.

The CDR3 is 12 residues long. Germline V gives CDR1 SGHDN, CDR2 FVKESK. Trimming left V 0 bases short and J 15 bases short, with 12 bases between. In the original analysis: Using reference gene primer amplification, nucleated cell counts were estimated. Libraries were prepared by immunoSEQ multiplex PCR; TCRdb keeps only in-frame clonotypes and omits some of them. For V, J and clone size, that table is used; D and trimming come from the DNA. The sample records 250,000 to 350,000 clones, about 82% being singletons. This sequence originates from a woman aged 45-65 years with acute or convalescent COVID-19. The rearrangement uses TRBV14 and TRBJ2-1; D call uncertain. The specimen sequenced was peripheral blood. As DNA, the CDR3 is TGTGCCAGCAGCCAAGACATTCGGTTTCGGTTCTTC. Translation: CASSQDIRFRFF.